This T cell receptor (beta chain) emerged from a study of T cell responses to AZD1222 COVID-19 vaccine. Points from the study as a whole: Most donors were white British and more were female, and clonal diversity was possibly underestimated.

Analysis merged second doses at about 4 or about 12 weeks. This clone was observed once. Antigen specificity is unknown. Trimming took 4 bases from V and 4 from J; bases not matched to a gene: 16. Germline assignment: CDR1 GTSNPN and CDR2 SVGIG (reference sequence). The CDR3 totals 18 residues. Clones were read by immunoSEQ multiplex PCR, and TCRdb kept only the in-frame ones, dropping some. The sample has some 150,000 clones, approximately 89% seen once. This receptor was taken from an adult who received the AZD1222 COVID-19 vaccine. Sequenced material: peripheral blood, taken 28 days after the second AZD1222 dose. The chain couples TRBV30 to TRBJ2-7, with 13 bases fitting TRBD2. The CDR3 sequence is CAWKKYFGLAGVGYEQYF. In DNA form, the CDR3 reads TGTGCCTGGAAGAAATACTTCGGACTAGCGGGAGTCGGGTACGAGCAGTACTTC.